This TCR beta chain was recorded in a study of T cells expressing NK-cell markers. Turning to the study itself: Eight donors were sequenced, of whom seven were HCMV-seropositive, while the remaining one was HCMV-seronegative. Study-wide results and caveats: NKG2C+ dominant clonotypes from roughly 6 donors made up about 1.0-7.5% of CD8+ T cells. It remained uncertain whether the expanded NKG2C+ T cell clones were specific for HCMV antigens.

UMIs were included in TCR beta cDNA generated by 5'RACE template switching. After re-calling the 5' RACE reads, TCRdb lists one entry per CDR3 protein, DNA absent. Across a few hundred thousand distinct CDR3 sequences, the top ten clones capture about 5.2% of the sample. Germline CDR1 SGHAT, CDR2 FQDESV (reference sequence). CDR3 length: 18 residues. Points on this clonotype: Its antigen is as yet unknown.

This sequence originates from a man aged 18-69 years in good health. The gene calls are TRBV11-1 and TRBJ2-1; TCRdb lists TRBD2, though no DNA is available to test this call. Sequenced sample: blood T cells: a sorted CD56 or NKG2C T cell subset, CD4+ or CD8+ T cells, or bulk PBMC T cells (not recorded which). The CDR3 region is CASSLSGLGMSSYNEQFF.